The 26 T cell receptor beta chains in this list originate from one sample, sequenced in a study of OX40 agonist ivuxolimab in advanced cancers. Only in-frame clones appear in the TCRdb table, and some are missing; sequencing was by immunoSEQ multiplex PCR. The repertoire holds some 64,000 clones, with roughly 86% as singletons. The starting material was CD4+ or CD8+ T cells sorted from blood, obtained in a trial of the OX40 agonist ivuxolimab. Source of these receptors: an adult with an advanced solid tumor such as melanoma, head and neck, liver or kidney cancer.

This chain links TRBV6-1 with TRBJ2-2; D gene unclear. The ends were cut back, 0 bases at V and 6 bases at J, with 8 bases in the middle. This CDR3 has 14 residues. Germline CDR1 MNHNS, CDR2 SASEGT. This CDR3 reads CASSEARTAGELFF. CDR3 coding DNA: TGTGCCAGCAGTGAAGCCAGGACCGCCGGGGAGCTGTTTTTT.

V is TRBV11-2 and J is TRBJ1-4; D uncertain. V lost 0 bases and J lost 4, with 9 bases in between. Germline assignment: CDR1 SGHAT and CDR2 FQNNGV. The CDR3 runs to 15 residues. CDR3 nucleotides: TGTGCCAGCAGCTTAGAATGGGCGAATAATGAAAAACTGTTTTTT. Translation gives CASSLEWANNEKLFF.

This chain uses TRBV7-9 with TRBJ2-7; the D is unclear. Germline CDR1 SEHNR, CDR2 FQNEAQ (reference sequence). There are 14 residues in the CDR3. The V gene lost 4 bases and the J gene lost 1 base, with 11 bases spanning the gap. CDR3 amino acids: CASSSKAGSYEQYF. The DNA of the CDR3 is TGTGCCAGCAGCTCGAAGGCAGGTTCCTACGAGCAGTACTTC.

The V call is TRBV7-2, the J call TRBJ1-4; D is unclear. This CDR3 is built from 12 residues. The germline CDR1 and CDR2 sequences are SGHTA and FQGNSA. Trimming pared 0 bases from V and 4 bases from J, leaving 0 bases between. This CDR3 reads CASSLANEKLFF. The CDR3 DNA sequence: TGTGCCAGCAGCTTAGCTAATGAAAAACTGTTTTTT.

The rearrangement links TRBV5-1 to TRBJ2-4; D is tentatively TRBD1 or TRBD2 (6 bases each). Germline V gives CDR1 SGHRS, CDR2 YFSETQ. Trimming cost V 7 bases and J 3 bases, with 14 bases left between them. The length of the CDR3 is 14 residues. DNA of the CDR3: TGCGCCAGCTCAAGGGGGGACCTCAAAAACATTCAGTACTTC. It specifies CASSRGDLKNIQYF.

The gene calls are TRBV6-5 and TRBJ2-4, with 7 bases fitting TRBD2. Looked up from germline, CDR1 is MNHEY and CDR2 is SVGAGI. Trimming removed 4 bases from V and 1 base from J; junction bases left unmatched: 7. The CDR3 extends over 16 amino acids. Here the CDR3 DNA reads TGTGCCAGCAGTTCGGGGGGTAGTGGGGCCAAAAACATTCAGTACTTC. Protein product: CASSSGGSGAKNIQYF.

The genes are TRBV6-1 and TRBJ1-1; D gene ambiguous. V lost 7 bases, J lost 1 base, and 13 bases lay in between. CDR3 length equals 14 residues. Germline CDR1 MNHNS, CDR2 SASEGT. In nucleotides, the CDR3 is TGTGCCAGCAAGACGGGAAGAGAGAACACTGAAGCTTTCTTT. Protein: CASKTGRENTEAFF.

The V and J genes are TRBV18 and TRBJ2-1; D is undetermined. The CDR3 has 14 residues. Germline loops: CDR1 KGHSH, CDR2 LQKENI. The V end lost 2 bases, the J end lost 0 bases, and 5 bases lay between the germline ends. The DNA for the CDR3 is TGTGCCAGCTCACCAACGATCTCCTACAATGAGCAGTTCTTC. This encodes CASSPTISYNEQFF.

The chain links TRBV4-3 to TRBJ1-2; D may be TRBD1 (5 bases). Germline V gene lookup returns CDR1 LGHNA and CDR2 YSLEER. V was trimmed by 0 bases and J by 3 bases, leaving 11 bases between them. The CDR3 is 15 amino acids. For the CDR3, the DNA is TGCGCCAGCAGCCAAGAGGCAGGGACCTACTATGGCTACACCTTC. Translating gives CASSQEAGTYYGYTF.

This chain connects TRBV20-1 to TRBJ1-1; a weak D match, TRBD1 (6 bases). The CDR3 runs 11 residues. V was shortened by 6 bases and J by 8 bases, with 13 bases between the two germline ends. The germline V gene has CDR1 DFQATT and CDR2 SNEGSKA (reference sequence). The CDR3: CSAAGTQEAFF. DNA of the CDR3: TGCAGTGCGGCCGGGACACAAGAAGCTTTCTTT.

The chain joins TRBV5-6 to TRBJ2-7; tentative D call: TRBD1 (5 bases). CDR3 length equals 15 residues. From germline, CDR1 is SGHDT and CDR2 YYEEEE. V was trimmed by 2 bases and J by 2 bases, leaving 14 bases between them. For the CDR3, the DNA is TGTGCCAGCAGCTTAACTGGGGCTGTACCCTACGAGCAGTACTTC. Translated: CASSLTGAVPYEQYF.

The chain couples TRBV5-1 to TRBJ2-1, with TRBD2 matching over 8 bases. The V segment lost 0 bases and the J segment 0 bases; nucleotides outside the gene matches: 2. The CDR3 totals 16 residues. Germline V gives CDR1 SGHRS, CDR2 YFSETQ. The CDR3 loop reads CASSLGSGSSYNEQFF. The CDR3 bases are TGCGCCAGCAGCTTGGGAAGCGGGAGCTCCTACAATGAGCAGTTCTTC.

This clone was seen once. This chain uses TRBV10-3 with TRBJ2-1, with 8 bases lining up with TRBD1. Germline V gene sequence: CDR1 ENHRY, CDR2 SYGVKD. J was trimmed by 10 bases and V by 4 bases; bases with no gene match: 6. The CDR3 spans 13 residues. The CDR3 loop is CAISGGQGLEQFF. DNA for the CDR3: TGTGCCATCAGTGGTGGACAGGGATTAGAGCAGTTCTTC.

V usage is TRBV5-6 and J usage is TRBJ2-5, with D unresolved. The germline gives CDR1 SGHDT, CDR2 YYEEEE. The CDR3 has 14 amino acids. V lost 1 base and J lost 2, with 9 bases in between. CDR3 residues: CASSLRFTQETQYF. The CDR3 bases are TGTGCCAGCAGCTTGAGGTTTACGCAAGAGACCCAGTACTTC.

V is TRBV27 and J is TRBJ1-2; D perhaps matches TRBD1 (5 bases). V was cut by 2 bases and J by 3 bases, with 7 bases left in between. This CDR3 is built from 13 residues. Per germline, CDR1 MNHEY and CDR2 SMNVEV (reference sequence). CDR3 protein: CASSLRGDYGYTF. The CDR3 nucleotides read TGTGCCAGCAGTTTAAGAGGGGACTATGGCTACACCTTC.

The V call is TRBV7-9, the J call TRBJ1-1, with 10 bases identical to TRBD1. CDR1 SEHNR and CDR2 FQNEAQ come from the germline V gene (reference sequence). The trim removed 5 bases at V and 6 bases at J, leaving 3 bases unmatched. This CDR3 has 13 amino acids. Here the CDR3 DNA reads TGTGCCAGCAGCCATGGACAGGGGGCTGAAGCTTTCTTT. This translates into CASSHGQGAEAFF.

The chain is built from TRBV5-4 and TRBJ1-3, with 9 bases that match TRBD1. The CDR3 is 14 amino acids. Germline loops: CDR1 SGHNT, CDR2 YYREEE (reference sequence). Trimming removed 1 base from V and 8 bases from J; junction bases left unmatched: 4. The CDR3 is CASSLPGQGDTIYF. For the CDR3, the DNA is TGTGCCAGCAGCTTGCCGGGACAGGGAGACACCATATATTTT.

The chain uses TRBV14 and TRBJ1-1; no definite D call. The germline V and J ends were trimmed by 0 bases and 7 bases, with 18 bases remaining between them. The germline V gene encodes CDR1 SGHDN and CDR2 FVKESK. The length of the CDR3 is 16 residues. In DNA form, the CDR3 reads TGTGCCAGCAGCCAAGACCTTGCCCCCAGAGGAAATGAAGCTTTCTTT. Amino acids: CASSQDLAPRGNEAFF.

This clone was counted a few times. The chain couples TRBV11-2 to TRBJ1-2; possible D gene TRBD1, 5 bases. Trimming took 0 bases from V and 3 from J, leaving 11 bases between them. Germline CDR1 and CDR2: SGHAT and FQNNGV. There are 15 residues in the CDR3. Here the CDR3 reads CASSLEDRLYYGYTF. For the CDR3, the DNA is TGTGCCAGCAGCTTAGAAGACAGACTCTACTATGGCTACACCTTC.

V usage is TRBV2 and J usage is TRBJ2-1; tentatively, D is TRBD2 (6 bases). Trimming removed 8 bases from V and 7 bases from J, with 21 bases in between. This CDR3 comprises 15 residues. The germline CDR1 and CDR2 sequences are SNHLY and FYNNEI. CDR3 amino acids: CASGGGFGGWNEQFF. The CDR3, as DNA: TGTGCCAGCGGGGGAGGTTTTGGCGGCTGGAATGAGCAGTTCTTC.

This chain joins TRBV10-3 and TRBJ2-3; TRBD1 matches 9 bases. The germline CDR1 and CDR2 sequences are ENHRY and SYGVKD. Unmatched junction bases numbered 6, after V lost 6 bases and J lost 2 bases. CDR3 length: 15 residues. CDR3 in DNA: TGTGCCATCAGGCCCGGACAGGGGTACACAGATACGCAGTATTTT. It codes for CAIRPGQGYTDTQYF.

The chain couples TRBV7-2 to TRBJ1-1, with no clear D. V shed 2 bases and J shed 4 bases, with 8 bases lying between them. The CDR3 consists of 13 residues. Per germline, CDR1 SGHTA and CDR2 FQGNSA. CDR3 DNA sequence: TGTGCCAGCAGCTTAACGACGGGCACTGAAGCTTTCTTT. Its translation: CASSLTTGTEAFF.

The V gene is TRBV2, the J gene TRBJ2-7; TRBD2 is a possible D gene (5 bases). Germline V lookup: CDR1 SNHLY, CDR2 FYNNEI. V was pared by 4 bases and J by 6 bases, with 16 bases between. This CDR3 contains 14 residues. The DNA of the CDR3 is TGTGCCAGCAGTGGGTGGAGTAGCGAGGTCGAGCAGTACTTC. This translates into CASSGWSSEVEQYF.

This chain uses TRBV5-6 with TRBJ1-3, with D perhaps TRBD1 (6 bases). The CDR3 spans 16 residues. CDR1 SGHDT and CDR2 YYEEEE come from the germline V gene. V lost 0 bases and J lost 0, with 10 bases in between. The CDR3 region is CASSLVGTSSGNTIYF. Here the CDR3 DNA reads TGTGCCAGCAGCTTGGTGGGGACAAGCTCTGGAAACACCATATATTTT.

The J gene is TRBJ1-2, the V gene TRBV19; no definite D call. This CDR3 spans 12 amino acids. Trimming stripped 2 bases from V and 6 bases from J, with 7 bases between. Germline values: CDR1 LNHDA, CDR2 SQIVND (reference sequence). This CDR3 is CASSIPPNGYTF. The CDR3 coding sequence is TGTGCCAGTAGTATACCGCCGAATGGCTACACCTTC.

The genes are TRBV11-3 and TRBJ2-3; 7 nucleotides match TRBD1. J was trimmed by 0 bases and V by 3 bases; bases with no gene match: 6. In germline, CDR1 is SGHNT, CDR2 YENEEA. The CDR3 is made up of 16 amino acids. The chain's CDR3 is CASSLGGQASTDTQYF. DNA for the CDR3: TGTGCCAGCAGCTTGGGTGGACAGGCAAGCACAGATACGCAGTATTTT.